A single sample is the source of the 26 T cell receptor beta chains below, sequenced in a study of tumour-infiltrating T cells in Burkitt lymphoma (dated by TCRdb to 2018 to 2020). Library construction relied on the immunoSEQ multiplex PCR assay. TCRdb carries this immuneACCESS record with in-frame sequences only. Its versions omit some clonotypes, under half of them owing to an unresolved V gene in the studies checked, with the rest unexplained. The sample profile shows 7,500 to 9,500 clones; 62% of them were found once. The ten most abundant clones make up approximately 5.6% of the sample. The specimen was tumor tissue. The source of these receptors is a human donor with diffuse large B-cell lymphoma.

The sample holds a few counts of this clone. This chain joins TRBV5-1 and TRBJ1-1; TRBD1 matches 7 bases. Germline CDR1 reads SGHRS; CDR2 reads YFSETQ. The CDR3 consists of 13 residues. The junction had 1 base not matched to a gene; V was cut back by 4 bases and J by 1 base. The CDR3 region has the DNA TGCGCCAGCAGCCGGGACAGGAACACTGAAGCTTTCTTT. It codes for CASSRDRNTEAFF.

The CDR3 here is CASSEAGWTITEAFF. In DNA form, the CDR3 reads TGTGCCAGCAGTGAAGCCGGATGGACCATCACTGAAGCTTTCTTT. This chain links TRBV2 with TRBJ1-1; D is undetermined. The CDR3 has 15 residues. Germline V gene sequence: CDR1 SNHLY, CDR2 FYNNEI. V was clipped by 0 bases and J by 4 bases, with 12 bases between them.

The chain links TRBV7-9 to TRBJ2-3, with D perhaps TRBD2 (6 bases). CDR1 SEHNR and CDR2 FQNEAQ come from the germline V gene (reference sequence). Trimming pared 0 bases from V and 2 bases from J, leaving 9 bases between. The CDR3 spans 15 residues. As DNA, the CDR3 is TGTGCCAGCAGCTTAGCGGAGGGCTTCACAGATACGCAGTATTTT. It is translated as CASSLAEGFTDTQYF.

The chain joins TRBV7-2 to TRBJ1-6; unclear D gene. The V end lost 2 bases, the J end lost 0 bases, and 8 bases lay between the germline ends. Germline V lookup: CDR1 SGHTA, CDR2 FQGNSA. This CDR3 is built from 16 residues. The CDR3 DNA reads TGTGCCAGCAGCTTAACTCCGTTCTCCTATAATTCACCCCTCCACTTT. Protein product: CASSLTPFSYNSPLHF.

This clone was found once. The J gene is TRBJ1-2, the V gene TRBV11-2; D unresolved. The germline V gene encodes CDR1 SGHAT and CDR2 FQNNGV. This CDR3 has 14 residues. V lost 1 base, J lost 3 bases, and 9 bases lay in between. CDR3 in DNA: TGTGCCAGCAGCTTAGGGGCAGGAGACTATGGCTACACCTTC. It codes for CASSLGAGDYGYTF.

CDR3 bases: TGTGCCAGCAGCCTGACAGGAATGAACACTGAAGCTTTCTTT. This codes for CASSLTGMNTEAFF. The chain couples TRBV7-2 to TRBJ1-1; possible D gene TRBD1, 6 bases. In germline, CDR1 is SGHTA, CDR2 FQGNSA. The CDR3 totals 14 residues. The germline V and J ends were trimmed by 5 bases and 0 bases, with 10 bases remaining between them.

V is TRBV2 and J is TRBJ2-7; weak D call: TRBD1 (6 bases). Trimming took 6 bases from V and 2 from J, leaving 14 bases between them. The CDR3 length is 14 residues. CDR1 and CDR2 from the germline V gene are SNHLY and FYNNEI. The CDR3 protein is CASSGPTGTYEQYF. CDR3 DNA: TGTGCCAGCAGCGGGCCGACAGGAACCTACGAGCAGTACTTC. Full variable domain (outside the CDR3, taken from reference TRBV2 and TRBJ2-7): EPEVTQTPSHQVTQMGQEVILRCVPISNHLYFYWYRQILGQKVEFLVSFYNNEISEKSEIFDDQFSVERPDGSNFTLKIRSTKLEDSAMYFCASSGPTGTYEQYFGPGTRLTVT.

As for this clone: One junction end disagrees with the germline gene, perhaps due to a read error. The chain couples TRBV5-4 to TRBJ1-4; weak D call: TRBD1 (5 bases). Per the germline V gene, CDR1 is SGHNT and CDR2 is YYREEE (reference sequence). CDR3 length equals 14 residues. Written as DNA, the CDR3 is TGTGCCAGCAGTTTGGGGGTCACTAATGAAAAACTGTTTTTT. Its translation is CASSLGVTNEKLFF.

This clone showed up just once. This sequence joins TRBV28 and TRBJ1-1; D uncertain. The CDR3 has 14 residues. In germline, CDR1 is MDHEN, CDR2 SYDVKM. With 10 bases removed from V and 5 bases from J, the gap between germline ends came to 20 bases. Here the CDR3 reads CATHSSQGRTEAFF. CDR3 DNA: TGTGCCACCCACAGCAGCCAAGGTCGGACTGAAGCTTTCTTT.

The rearrangement joins TRBV6-1 to TRBJ2-1; D unclear. Germline V CDR1 and CDR2: MNHNS, SASEGT. Trimming stripped 7 bases from V and 7 bases from J, with 17 bases between. The CDR3 consists of 14 residues. As DNA, the CDR3 is TGTGCCAGCACCGCAGGTTGGGTGAGGAATGAGCAGTTCTTC. As protein: CASTAGWVRNEQFF.

The chain recombines TRBV5-4 with TRBJ2-7; D is unclear. Germline V gene sequence: CDR1 SGHNT, CDR2 YYREEE (reference sequence). Trimming pared 3 bases from V and 3 bases from J, leaving 4 bases between. The CDR3 sequence is 11 residues long. The CDR3 loop reads CASSSHYEQYF. The CDR3 DNA is TGTGCCAGCAGCTCCCACTACGAGCAGTACTTC.

The chain joins TRBV5-1 to TRBJ2-7; 8 nucleotides line up with TRBD1. The CDR3 length is 14 residues. Germline V gene sequence: CDR1 SGHRS, CDR2 YFSETQ. V shed 2 bases, J shed 5 bases, and the junction held 6 bases outside the gene matches. The CDR3 is CASSLGQGPDEQYF. Here the CDR3 DNA reads TGCGCCAGCAGCTTAGGACAGGGTCCGGACGAGCAGTACTTC.

This rearrangement joins TRBV9 to TRBJ2-6; D is undetermined. This CDR3 contains 15 residues. Trimming took 0 bases from V and 2 from J, leaving 6 bases between them. From germline, CDR1 is SGDLS and CDR2 YYNGEE. The CDR3 DNA sequence: TGTGCCAGCAGCGTAGTGGGTACTGGGGCCAACGTCCTGACTTTC. Its protein product is CASSVVGTGANVLTF.

The chain recombines TRBV13 with TRBJ1-1; D is possibly TRBD1 (6 bases). Trimming cost V 3 bases and J 0 bases, with 17 bases left between them. Germline V gene sequence: CDR1 PRHDT, CDR2 FYEKMQ (reference sequence). The CDR3 runs 17 residues. The CDR3 is CASSFAGVIEMNTEAFF. Here the CDR3 DNA reads TGTGCCAGCAGCTTTGCAGGGGTGATTGAGATGAACACTGAAGCTTTCTTT.

The gene calls are TRBV5-1 and TRBJ2-5, with D possibly matching TRBD2 (5 bases). V was pared by 0 bases and J by 1 base, with 7 bases between. Looked up from germline, CDR1 is SGHRS and CDR2 is YFSETQ. The CDR3 consists of 14 residues. CDR3 DNA sequence: TGCGCCAGCAGCTTGGGCGGGTTCCAAGAGACCCAGTACTTC. It encodes CASSLGGFQETQYF.

The chain couples TRBV5-4 to TRBJ1-3, with D perhaps TRBD1 (6 bases). This CDR3 spans 15 amino acids. CDR1 and CDR2 (germline): SGHNT, YYREEE (reference sequence). Trimming took off 1 base at V and 3 bases at J, with 11 bases between the two ends. The CDR3 protein is CASSLMGASGNTIYF. The DNA for the CDR3 is TGTGCCAGCAGCTTGATGGGGGCAAGTGGAAACACCATATATTTT.

The CDR3 here is CASANFRGQGNTEAFF. The CDR3 DNA reads as TGTGCCAGCGCTAATTTTAGGGGACAGGGGAACACTGAAGCTTTCTTT. The chain links TRBV28 to TRBJ1-1; 9 bases fit TRBD1. V was clipped by 8 bases and J by 1 base; unmatched bases: 11. CDR3 length: 16 residues. From germline, CDR1 is MDHEN and CDR2 SYDVKM.

V usage is TRBV2 and J usage is TRBJ2-7, with 7 bases lining up with TRBD2. CDR3 length: 13 amino acids. V was pared by 4 bases and J by 3 bases, with 3 bases of the junction left unmatched. The V gene's germline CDR1 is SNHLY and CDR2 FYNNEI. CDR3 DNA sequence: TGTGCCAGCAGTGCCCAGCGGGGCTACGAGCAGTACTTC. Translation: CASSAQRGYEQYF.

The V and J genes are TRBV5-1 and TRBJ2-5, with 9 bases identical to TRBD2. This CDR3 comprises 15 residues. Germline CDR1 and CDR2: SGHRS and YFSETQ. J lost 2 bases, V lost 0 bases, and 2 bases had no gene match. The CDR3 DNA is TGCGCCAGCAGCTTGGTCCTAGCGGGGCAAGAGACCCAGTACTTC. It is translated as CASSLVLAGQETQYF.

Details on this clone: The junction departs from germline at one end; a sequencing error may be responsible. This chain uses TRBV27 with TRBJ1-1; 10 bases fit TRBD1. Germline CDR1 and CDR2: MNHEY and SMNVEV (reference sequence). This CDR3 has 21 amino acids. As DNA, the CDR3 is TGTGCCAGCAGTCTATCCGGGACCCTTTATGGGACAGGGGCGATGAACACTGAAGCTTTCTTT. Translated, it gives CASSLSGTLYGTGAMNTEAFF.

This chain joins TRBV2 and TRBJ2-1, with TRBD2 matching 8 bases. The CDR3 is 14 residues long. Germline V gives CDR1 SNHLY, CDR2 FYNNEI. Trimming at V came to 1 base and at J to 6 bases, leaving 2 bases not matched to a gene. In DNA, the CDR3 is TGTGCCAGCAGTGAAGGGCGGGGGGTCAATGAGCAGTTCTTC. The encoded protein is CASSEGRGVNEQFF.

This clone occurred a few times. CDR3: CASSLRTARVDGYTF. Here the CDR3 DNA reads TGTGCCAGCAGCTTACGGACAGCACGCGTCGATGGCTACACCTTC. The rearrangement links TRBV7-9 to TRBJ1-2; weak D call: TRBD1 (6 bases). V lost 2 bases and J lost 6, with 16 bases in between. The CDR3 runs to 15 residues. Per germline, CDR1 SEHNR and CDR2 FQNEAQ (reference sequence).

This chain links TRBV7-2 with TRBJ1-1, with a weak D call TRBD1 (6 bases). Looked up from germline, CDR1 is SGHTA and CDR2 is FQGNSA. V was pared by 0 bases and J by 11 bases, with 16 bases between. The CDR3 is 14 amino acids. The DNA of the CDR3 is TGTGCCAGCAGCTTAGCTGGGACATTCTCGGGGGCTTTCTTT. Translating it yields CASSLAGTFSGAFF.

The chain recombines TRBV10-3 with TRBJ1-4, with D perhaps matching TRBD1 (6 bases). Trimming cost V 7 bases and J 0 bases, with 15 bases left between them. The CDR3 runs 16 residues. Germline-derived CDR1 and CDR2 are ENHRY and SYGVKD. CDR3 amino acids: CAIKEGRGATNEKLFF. The CDR3 DNA reads as TGTGCCATCAAGGAAGGCAGGGGTGCAACTAATGAAAAACTGTTTTTT.

This clone was counted a few times. V usage is TRBV5-1 and J usage is TRBJ1-2, with D hard to call. The CDR3 is made up of 13 amino acids. In germline, CDR1 is SGHRS, CDR2 YFSETQ. V shed 4 bases and J shed 7 bases, with 14 bases lying between them. CDR3 sequence (DNA): TGCGCCAGCAGCCCGGACGGAGAAGGTGGCTACACCTTC. Protein sequence: CASSPDGEGGYTF.

The chain carries TRBV11-2 and TRBJ2-2; D is unresolved. CDR3 length: 11 amino acids. V lost 8 bases to trimming and J lost 5 bases, with 6 bases between them. Germline CDR1 SGHAT, CDR2 FQNNGV. The CDR3 DNA sequence: TGTGCCAGCGGAACGACCGGGGAGCTGTTTTTT. Translated: CASGTTGELFF.